The rows below give T cell receptor beta chains drawn from one sample of a study of OX40 agonist ivuxolimab in advanced cancers. Sequencing was performed with immunoSEQ multiplex PCR; in TCRdb, only in-frame clones are kept and a portion is missing. The table records around 40,000 clones, 80% of them present only once. Sequenced here: CD4+ or CD8+ T cells sorted from blood, sampled in a trial of the OX40 agonist ivuxolimab. The source is an adult with an advanced solid tumor such as melanoma, head and neck, liver or kidney cancer. Both conserved end residues are part of each CDR3. A D gene is named only where the DNA matches it firmly. Expanded clones are given a class, and other clones once, few, many or no size at all.

d_call	j_call	cdr3_length	clone_size	v_call	cdr3_aa	cdr3_nt
NA	TRBJ2-7	14	NA	TRBV18	CASSPGRGRYEQYF	TGTGCCAGCTCACCAGGCCGCGGCAGGTACGAGCAGTACTTC
TRBD1	TRBJ1-4	16	NA	TRBV19	CASTGGQEVTNEKLFF	TGTGCCAGTACCGGGGGACAGGAAGTAACTAATGAAAAACTGTTTTTT
TRBD1	TRBJ1-4	15	NA	TRBV4-3	CASSQDRGQGEKLFF	TGCGCCAGCAGCCAGGACAGGGGCCAAGGTGAAAAACTGTTTTTT
NA	TRBJ1-5	13	NA	TRBV29-1	CSVGPGKGQPQHF	TGCAGCGTTGGGCCCGGGAAAGGCCAGCCCCAGCATTTT
TRBD1	TRBJ1-2	14	NA	TRBV5-1	CASSQGQGASGYTF	TGCGCCAGCAGCCAGGGACAGGGGGCTAGTGGCTACACCTTC
NA	TRBJ2-1	15	NA	TRBV5-4	CASSLDLGRANEQFF	TGTGCCAGCAGCTTGGATCTAGGCAGGGCCAATGAGCAGTTCTTC
NA	TRBJ2-5	13	once	TRBV25-1	CASRRGARETQYF	TGTGCCAGCAGAAGGGGGGCGCGAGAGACCCAGTACTTC
NA	TRBJ2-6	15	NA	TRBV19	CASSIQGSGANVLTF	TGTGCCAGTAGTATACAGGGATCTGGGGCCAACGTCCTGACTTTC
TRBD1	TRBJ1-4	15	NA	TRBV5-4	CASSLAGGVNEKLFF	TGTGCCAGCAGCTTAGCAGGGGGCGTAAATGAAAAACTGTTTTTT
NA	TRBJ1-4	17	once	TRBV4-1	CASSQAPRRHINEKLFF	TGCGCCAGCAGCCAAGCGCCCCGACGACACATTAATGAAAAACTGTTTTTT
NA	TRBJ2-1	15	NA	TRBV10-3	CAISAVADVYNEQFF	TGTGCCATCAGTGCTGTAGCGGACGTTTACAATGAGCAGTTCTTC
TRBD1	TRBJ1-1	14	NA	TRBV7-2	CASSLRDRNTEAFF	TGTGCCAGCAGCTTACGGGACAGGAACACTGAAGCTTTCTTT
TRBD1	TRBJ1-2	15	NA	TRBV4-3	CASSHVTQGRYGYTF	TGCGCCAGCAGCCACGTTACACAGGGGAGGTATGGCTACACCTTC
NA	TRBJ1-4	13	NA	TRBV6-6	CASCRGPNEKLFF	TGTGCCAGCTGCCGGGGGCCTAATGAAAAACTGTTTTTT
NA	TRBJ2-1	12	NA	TRBV29-1	CSVEGVQDEQFF	TGCAGCGTTGAGGGGGTACAGGATGAGCAGTTCTTC
NA	TRBJ2-7	14	NA	TRBV19	CASSIPGGTYEQYF	TGTGCCAGTAGTATACCGGGCGGAACCTACGAGCAGTACTTC
NA	TRBJ2-5	14	once	TRBV5-1	CASSFSGFQETQYF	TGCGCCAGCAGCTTTTCAGGTTTCCAAGAGACCCAGTACTTC
NA	TRBJ1-1	15	NA	TRBV7-7	CASSPPHPDNTEAFF	TGTGCTAGCAGCCCCCCCCACCCAGATAACACTGAAGCTTTCTTT
NA	TRBJ2-1	11	NA	TRBV30	CAWSYSWEQFF	TGTGCCTGGAGTTATTCTTGGGAGCAGTTCTTC
NA	TRBJ1-1	14	NA	TRBV7-3	CASSLGHQNTEAFF	TGTGCCAGCAGCTTGGGACACCAGAACACTGAAGCTTTCTTT
NA	TRBJ1-6	15	NA	TRBV9	CASSPGGARNSPLHF	TGTGCCAGCAGCCCGGGGGGGGCGCGAAATTCACCCCTCCACTTT
TRBD1	TRBJ2-5	15	NA	TRBV11-3	CASSLDGQGGETQYF	TGTGCCAGCAGCTTAGATGGACAGGGAGGAGAGACCCAGTACTTC
NA	TRBJ2-6	16	NA	TRBV19	CASSIRSMSGANVLTF	TGTGCCAGTAGTATAAGGAGTATGTCTGGGGCCAACGTCCTGACTTTC
TRBD2	TRBJ2-7	15	NA	TRBV5-5	CASSSTMTSGGEQYF	TGTGCCAGCAGCTCTACGATGACTAGCGGGGGCGAGCAGTACTTC
NA	TRBJ2-2	14	NA	TRBV10-3	CAIRTTGNTGELFF	TGTGCCATCAGGACGACAGGGAACACCGGGGAGCTGTTTTTT
NA	TRBJ1-1	14	NA	TRBV2	CASSARAMNTEAFF	TGTGCCAGCAGTGCCCGGGCCATGAACACTGAAGCTTTCTTT
TRBD1	TRBJ1-5	15	few	TRBV10-2	CASSESRTGAAPQHF	TGCGCCAGCAGTGAGTCCCGGACAGGCGCTGCGCCCCAGCATTTT
NA	TRBJ2-2	14	NA	TRBV7-8	CASSLAGGTGELFF	TGTGCCAGCAGCTTAGCAGGGGGAACCGGGGAGCTGTTTTTT
TRBD1	TRBJ2-2	14	NA	TRBV6-5	CAIKGEGASGELFF	TGTGCCATCAAGGGCGAGGGGGCTTCCGGGGAGCTGTTTTTT
NA	TRBJ1-4	14	once	TRBV6-6	CASSGTLREEKLFF	TGTGCCAGCAGTGGGACCTTACGGGAGGAAAAACTGTTTTTT
TRBD1	TRBJ1-6	15	few	TRBV30	CAWSIRQGMNSPLHF	TGTGCCTGGAGTATCCGACAGGGGATGAATTCACCCCTCCACTTT
NA	TRBJ2-2	17	few	TRBV5-1	CASSLMGAGSYTGELFF	TGCGCCAGCAGCTTAATGGGGGCAGGGTCATATACCGGGGAGCTGTTTTTT
NA	TRBJ1-1	17	NA	TRBV5-6	CASSSSEGPGLYTEAFF	TGTGCCAGCAGCTCCTCCGAGGGCCCCGGCCTTTACACTGAAGCTTTCTTT
NA	TRBJ1-2	14	NA	TRBV7-2	CASSLGQEIYGYTF	TGTGCCAGCAGCTTAGGACAGGAGATCTATGGCTACACCTTC
TRBD2	TRBJ2-1	14	NA	TRBV2	CASSDVAGGNEQFF	TGTGCCAGCAGTGATGTAGCGGGTGGTAATGAGCAGTTCTTC
NA	TRBJ2-5	13	NA	TRBV5-4	CASSLDIQETQYF	TGTGCCAGCAGCTTGGACATTCAAGAGACCCAGTACTTC
NA	TRBJ1-1	13	few	TRBV7-9	CASSPTGRTEAFF	TGTGCCAGCAGCCCTACAGGGAGGACTGAAGCTTTCTTT